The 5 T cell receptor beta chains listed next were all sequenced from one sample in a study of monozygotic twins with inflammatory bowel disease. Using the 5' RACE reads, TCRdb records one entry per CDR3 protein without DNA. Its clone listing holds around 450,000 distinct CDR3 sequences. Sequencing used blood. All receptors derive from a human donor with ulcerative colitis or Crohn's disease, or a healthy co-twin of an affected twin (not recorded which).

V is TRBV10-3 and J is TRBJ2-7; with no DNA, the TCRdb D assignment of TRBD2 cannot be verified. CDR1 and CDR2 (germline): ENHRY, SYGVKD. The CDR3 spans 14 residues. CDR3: CAISNLAGDVEQYF.

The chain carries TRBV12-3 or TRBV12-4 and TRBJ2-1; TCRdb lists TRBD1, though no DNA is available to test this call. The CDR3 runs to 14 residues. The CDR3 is CASSNRDPGDEQFF.

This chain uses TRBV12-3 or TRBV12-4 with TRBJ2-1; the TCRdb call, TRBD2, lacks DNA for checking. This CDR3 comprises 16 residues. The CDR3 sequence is CASSRAGLAGTQEQFF.

CDR3 region: CASSGTDNEKLFF. The chain recombines TRBV5-1 with TRBJ1-4; without DNA, the TCRdb call of TRBD1 cannot be checked. The CDR3 is 13 amino acids. Germline values: CDR1 SGHRS, CDR2 YFSETQ.

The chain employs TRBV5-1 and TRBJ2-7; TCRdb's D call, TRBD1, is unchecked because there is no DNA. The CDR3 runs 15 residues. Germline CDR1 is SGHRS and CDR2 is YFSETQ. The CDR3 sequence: CASSYNTGAADEQYF.